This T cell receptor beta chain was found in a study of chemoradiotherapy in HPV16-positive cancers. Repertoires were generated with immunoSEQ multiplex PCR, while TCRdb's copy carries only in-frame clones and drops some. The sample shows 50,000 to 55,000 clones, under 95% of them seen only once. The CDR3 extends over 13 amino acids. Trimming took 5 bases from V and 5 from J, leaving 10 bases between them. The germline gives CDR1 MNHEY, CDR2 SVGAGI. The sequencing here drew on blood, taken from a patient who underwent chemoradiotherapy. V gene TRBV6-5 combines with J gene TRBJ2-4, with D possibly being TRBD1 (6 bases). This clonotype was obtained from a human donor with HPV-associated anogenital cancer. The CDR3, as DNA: TGTGCCAGCAGTAGGACAGTAGAAAACATTCAGTACTTC. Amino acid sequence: CASSRTVENIQYF.